This TCR beta chain was profiled in a study of blood T cell repertoires in COVID-19. The CDR3 loop spans 18 amino acids. Unmatched junction bases numbered 14, after V lost 8 bases and J lost 2 bases. CDR1 LNHDA and CDR2 SQIVND come from the germline V gene (reference sequence). The table came from immunoSEQ multiplex PCR; TCRdb's copy has only in-frame clones and leaves some out. The sample lists just over 300,000 clones; about 90% were seen once. The chain uses TRBV19 and TRBJ1-5; TRBD1 agrees at 11 bases. The TCR sequence derives from a young woman with COVID-19, enrolled during active disease. What was sequenced was peripheral blood. The CDR3 DNA sequence: TGTGCCAGTGGAACCGGGACAGGGGGATATATCGGCAATCAGCCCCAGCATTTT. It is translated as CASGTGTGGYIGNQPQHF. The variable domain in full, with the rest retrieved from reference TRBV19 and TRBJ1-5, is DGGITQSPKYLFRKEGQNVTLSCEQNLNHDAMYWYRQDPGQGLRLIYYSQIVNDFQKGDIAEGYSVSREKKESFPLTVTSAQKNPTAFYLCASGTGTGGYIGNQPQHFGDGTRLSIL.